This T cell receptor (beta chain) came from a study of response to subunit inactivated influenza vaccine. Findings of the study overall: Authors suggested each seasonal influenza vaccination recruits few new T cells.

MiXCR, run by TCRdb on the RT-PCR reads, gives a single entry per CDR3 protein. The sample carries over 150,000 distinct CDR3 sequences, around 14% recorded once. This clonotype was found a few times. Its specificity is not known. CDR3 length: 15 amino acids. CDR1 is SGHRS, CDR2 YFSETQ, per germline. The V and J ends lost 0 bases and 2 bases, in that order; junction bases with no gene match: 3. The chain links TRBV5-1 to TRBJ2-7; 9 bases are shared with TRBD2. The sequence derives from a man in his forties or fifties who received an inactivated influenza vaccine. Sample: CD8+ T cells sorted from PBMCs, taken approximately 5 days after vaccination. The CDR3 sequence is CASSLELAGTYEQYF. The CDR3 DNA reads TGCGCCAGCAGCTTGGAACTAGCGGGCACCTACGAGCAGTACTTC. Combining the CDR3 with reference TRBV5-1 and TRBJ2-7 gives the whole variable domain KAGVTQTPRYLIKTRGQQVTLSCSPISGHRSVSWYQQTPGQGLQFLFEYFSETQRNKGNFPGRFSGRQFSNSRSEMNVSTLELGDSALYLCASSLELAGTYEQYFGPGTRLTVT.